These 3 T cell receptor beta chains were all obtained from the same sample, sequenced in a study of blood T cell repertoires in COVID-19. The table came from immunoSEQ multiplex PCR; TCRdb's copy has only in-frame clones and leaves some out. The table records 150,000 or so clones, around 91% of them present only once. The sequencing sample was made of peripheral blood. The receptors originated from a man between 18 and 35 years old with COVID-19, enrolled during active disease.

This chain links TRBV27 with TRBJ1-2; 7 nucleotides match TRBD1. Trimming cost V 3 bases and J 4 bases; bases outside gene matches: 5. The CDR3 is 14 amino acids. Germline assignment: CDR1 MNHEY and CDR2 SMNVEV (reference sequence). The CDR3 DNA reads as TGTGCCAGCAGTTTTACAGGGGCGGGCTATGGCTACACCTTC. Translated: CASSFTGAGYGYTF.

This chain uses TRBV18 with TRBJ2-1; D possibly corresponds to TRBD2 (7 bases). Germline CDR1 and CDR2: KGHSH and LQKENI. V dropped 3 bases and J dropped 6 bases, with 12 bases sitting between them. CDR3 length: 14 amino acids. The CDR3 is CASSPVGGANEQFF. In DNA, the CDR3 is TGTGCCAGCTCACCGGTAGGGGGGGCCAATGAGCAGTTCTTC.

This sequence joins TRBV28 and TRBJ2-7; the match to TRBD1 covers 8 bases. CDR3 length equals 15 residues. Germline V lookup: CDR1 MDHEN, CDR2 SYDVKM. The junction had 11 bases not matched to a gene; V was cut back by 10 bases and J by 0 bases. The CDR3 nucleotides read TGTGCCACAATCTTAGACAGGGGCAACTCCTACGAGCAGTACTTC. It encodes CATILDRGNSYEQYF.